Following are 25 T cell receptor beta chains from one sample sequenced in a study of shared clonotypes between healthy human individuals. Data came from immunoSEQ multiplex PCR; TCRdb stores just in-frame clones and leaves some out. This table holds about 460,000 clones, 70% to 80% found once. Input material: PBMCs. These receptors all come from a woman between 40 and 55 years old in good health. Some clones in this sample may be carry-over from other donors' samples.

CDR3 region: CASNSYEQYF. CDR3 DNA: TGCGCCAGCAACTCCTACGAGCAGTACTTC. The V call is TRBV4-3, the J call TRBJ2-7; D remains unclear. V was cut by 7 bases and J by 0 bases, with 1 base left in between. Germline assignment: CDR1 LGHNA and CDR2 YSLEER. The CDR3 contains 10 residues.

The table lists this clone with a few counts. This specimen includes other DNA sequences encoding the same CDR3. The J gene is TRBJ1-1, the V gene TRBV7-2, with TRBD1 identical over 7 bases. The V gene's germline CDR1 is SGHTA and CDR2 FQGNSA. J was trimmed by 6 bases and V by 5 bases; bases with no gene match: 6. This CDR3 has 13 residues. The CDR3: CASSPGGVAEAFF. The CDR3 coding sequence is TGTGCCAGCAGCCCAGGGGGAGTGGCTGAAGCTTTCTTT.

The chain is built from TRBV7-9 and TRBJ1-2, with TRBD1 identical over 7 bases. The germline V gene has CDR1 SEHNR and CDR2 FQNEAQ (reference sequence). V dropped 5 bases and J dropped 4; count of bases not matched to a gene: 16. The CDR3 is 17 amino acids. CDR3 DNA: TGTGCCAGCAGCCACACCGGGACAGACACCGGCGGCTATGGCTACACCTTC. Amino acid sequence: CASSHTGTDTGGYGYTF.

The chain has TRBV10-3 and TRBJ2-7; D gene unclear. Germline CDR1 is ENHRY and CDR2 is SYGVKD. V dropped 10 bases and J dropped 2 bases, with 18 bases sitting between them. The CDR3 has 14 amino acids. The CDR3, as DNA: TGTGCCACGGAAGCCCAATTGGGTGCCTACGAGCAGTACTTC. Translated: CATEAQLGAYEQYF.

The chain links TRBV28 to TRBJ1-2, with unresolved D. This CDR3 contains 14 residues. The germline gives CDR1 MDHEN, CDR2 SYDVKM. Trimming pared 6 bases from V and 0 bases from J, leaving 11 bases between. The CDR3 DNA reads as TGTGCCAGCAGGGGCCTGGGATCTAACTATGGCTACACCTTC. Protein product: CASRGLGSNYGYTF.

The CDR3 DNA follows: TGTGCCAGCAGTTACTCCCAGGGTGGAAACATTCAGTACTTC. Translation: CASSYSQGGNIQYF. The chain links TRBV6-5 to TRBJ2-4; perhaps TRBD1 as D (5 bases). Looked up from germline, CDR1 is MNHEY and CDR2 is SVGAGI. This CDR3 has 14 residues. Trimming took 0 bases from V and 6 from J, leaving 9 bases between them.

This clone was observed a few times. The chain joins TRBV6-6 to TRBJ2-7; no definite D call. In germline, CDR1 is MNHNY, CDR2 SVGAGI (reference sequence). CDR3 length: 15 residues. V was trimmed by 0 bases and J by 12 bases, leaving 21 bases between them. CDR3 nucleotide sequence: TGTGCCAGCAGTTACTCGATGGATTCTCCCGAAAACTTGTACTTC. The encoded protein is CASSYSMDSPENLYF.

This clone was detected once. The chain recombines TRBV5-4 with TRBJ2-7; unclear D gene. Germline CDR1 is SGHNT and CDR2 is YYREEE (reference sequence). V lost 5 bases and J 6 bases, leaving 12 bases between the germline ends. This CDR3 is built from 12 residues. As DNA, the CDR3 is TGTGCCAGCAGTACCTATCCCGCCGAGCAGTACTTC. Translating it yields CASSTYPAEQYF.

CDR3 residues: CASSTTGGGREKLFF. In nucleotides, the CDR3 is TGTGCCAGCAGCACCACAGGGGGCGGACGTGAAAAACTGTTTTTT. This sequence joins TRBV5-6 and TRBJ1-4, with TRBD1 matching 9 bases. The ends lost 4 bases at V and 7 bases at J; junction bases unmatched: 8. The CDR3 covers 15 residues. CDR1 and CDR2 from the germline V gene are SGHDT and YYEEEE.

The chain carries TRBV7-2 and TRBJ2-7, with 12 nucleotides matching TRBD2. Germline values: CDR1 SGHTA, CDR2 FQGNSA. The V segment lost 5 bases and the J segment 3 bases; nucleotides outside the gene matches: 8. The CDR3 is 16 residues long. The chain's CDR3 is CASSVVRTSGNYEQYF. CDR3 nucleotide sequence: TGTGCCAGCAGCGTCGTAAGGACTAGCGGGAACTACGAGCAGTACTTC.

The rearrangement uses TRBV5-6 and TRBJ2-7; D gene uncertain. Germline-derived CDR1 and CDR2 are SGHDT and YYEEEE. The CDR3 spans 13 residues. Trimming left V 0 bases short and J 2 bases short, with 6 bases between. As DNA, the CDR3 is TGTGCCAGCAGCTTGGTGGCGACCTACGAGCAGTACTTC. Translating it yields CASSLVATYEQYF.

The chain has TRBV12-5 and TRBJ2-5, with TRBD2 identical over 9 bases. The CDR3 spans 13 residues. V lost 2 bases and J lost 5; bases outside the gene matches: 0. Germline V gene lookup returns CDR1 LGHNT and CDR2 FRNRAP. The CDR3 reads CASGLSGGETQYF. The DNA for the CDR3 is TGTGCTAGTGGTTTGAGCGGGGGGGAGACCCAGTACTTC.

V is TRBV2 and J is TRBJ2-1; 14 bases are a match to TRBD2. The CDR3 runs 16 residues. In germline, CDR1 is SNHLY, CDR2 FYNNEI. V shed 6 bases and J 9 bases; nucleotides not matched to a gene: 10. CDR3 sequence reads: CASSPRLAGGFGEQFF. In DNA, the CDR3 is TGTGCCAGCAGCCCAAGACTAGCGGGAGGGTTCGGTGAGCAGTTCTTC.

The chain joins TRBV15 to TRBJ2-7, with 7 positions matching TRBD1. The germline V gene has CDR1 LNHNV and CDR2 YYDKDF (reference sequence). There are 17 residues in the CDR3. Trimming removed 4 bases from V and 1 base from J; junction bases left unmatched: 13. The CDR3 DNA follows: TGTGCCACCAGCATCCGCTTCTGGGGGACAGAATCCTACGAGCAGTACTTC. This translates into CATSIRFWGTESYEQYF.

The V and J genes are TRBV30 and TRBJ1-2; the D is unclear. The V gene's germline CDR1 is GTSNPN and CDR2 SVGIG (reference sequence). Trimming removed 0 bases from V and 7 bases from J, with 12 bases in between. CDR3 size: 13 residues. The CDR3 coding sequence is TGTGCCTGGAGTGTACTCCGGGCCGTTGGCTACACCTTC. It encodes CAWSVLRAVGYTF.

In this sample, this clone turned up once. This rearrangement joins TRBV6-5 to TRBJ1-4; 10 bases fit TRBD1. With V trimmed by 6 bases and J by 7 bases, 5 bases remained unmatched. The CDR3 is made up of 14 amino acids. Germline V CDR1 and CDR2: MNHEY, SVGAGI. The CDR3 DNA follows: TGTGCCAGCAGGGGGACAGGGGTGGTTGAAAAACTGTTTTTT. Translation gives CASRGTGVVEKLFF.

Details on this clone: Being one base from a much bigger clone, this may be a read error. The rearrangement joins TRBV7-6 to TRBJ2-3; 7 positions agree with TRBD1. V shed 5 bases and J 4 bases; nucleotides not matched to a gene: 12. This CDR3 contains 16 residues. Germline V CDR1 and CDR2: SGHVS, FNYEAQ. This chain's CDR3 is CASSVHRGETPDTQYF. In DNA form, the CDR3 reads TGTGCCAGCAGCGTACACAGGGGAGAGACGCCAGATACGCAGTATTTT.

A remark on this clone: A far larger clone differs by one base, so this is likely a read error. CDR3 nucleotide sequence: TGTGCCCAAGAGGGGGTATCCTATGGATACACCTTC. Translated, it gives CAQEGVSYGYTF. The rearrangement links TRBV30 to TRBJ1-2; possible D gene TRBD1, 6 bases. The length of the CDR3 is 12 residues. Germline V CDR1 and CDR2: GTSNPN, SVGIG (reference sequence).

V usage is TRBV5-6 and J usage is TRBJ2-7; maybe TRBD2 (7 bases). This CDR3 region has 15 residues. V was shortened by 4 bases and J by 3 bases, with 17 bases between the two germline ends. In germline, CDR1 is SGHDT, CDR2 YYEEEE. CDR3 region: CASSTWGRGLYEQYF. The CDR3 bases are TGTGCCAGCAGCACCTGGGGGCGGGGGCTCTACGAGCAGTACTTC.

The sample holds many counts of this clone. The same CDR3 arises from other DNA sequences in this sample as well. V is TRBV11-2 and J is TRBJ1-5; D gene ambiguous. CDR3 length: 14 residues. Per germline, CDR1 SGHAT and CDR2 FQNNGV. V was clipped by 0 bases and J by 1 base, with 4 bases between them. Written as DNA, the CDR3 is TGTGCCAGCAGCTTAGACCCAAGCAATCAGCCCCAGCATTTT. Protein sequence: CASSLDPSNQPQHF.

With respect to this clone: Other DNA sequences in the same sample also yield this CDR3. The chain combines TRBV4-1 with TRBJ2-5, with D unclear. Per the germline V gene, CDR1 is MGHRA and CDR2 is YSYEKL. CDR3 size: 13 residues. V shed 0 bases and J shed 3 bases, with 5 bases lying between them. CDR3 sequence reads: CASSQEGEETQYF. In nucleotides, the CDR3 is TGCGCCAGCAGCCAAGAAGGAGAAGAGACCCAGTACTTC.

The chain recombines TRBV10-3 with TRBJ2-3; D may be TRBD1 (6 bases). Trimming took off 0 bases at V and 1 base at J, with 8 bases between the two ends. The CDR3 consists of 15 residues. The germline CDR1 and CDR2 sequences are ENHRY and SYGVKD. The CDR3, as DNA: TGTGCCATCAGTGAGTCTGGACAGCGCACAGATACGCAGTATTTT. This encodes CAISESGQRTDTQYF.

This clone was seen at least ten times. The rearrangement joins TRBV6-1 to TRBJ2-5; weak D call: TRBD2 (6 bases). The V and J ends lost 5 bases and 3 bases respectively, with 16 bases between them. The CDR3 contains 15 residues. CDR1 and CDR2 (germline): MNHNS, SASEGT. In DNA form, the CDR3 reads TGTGCCAGCAGTCCGAGGGAGGCAGGTAAAGAGACCCAGTACTTC. Its translation: CASSPREAGKETQYF.

This clone was observed many times. Different DNA sequences within this sample yield the same CDR3. V usage is TRBV30 and J usage is TRBJ2-6; D perhaps matches TRBD2 (6 bases). The germline V gene encodes CDR1 GTSNPN and CDR2 SVGIG (reference sequence). This CDR3 has 14 amino acids. Trimming removed 3 bases at V and 1 base at J, with 7 bases between. The CDR3 loop is CAWSGGSGANVLTF. CDR3 nucleotides: TGTGCCTGGAGCGGGGGTTCTGGGGCCAACGTCCTGACTTTC.

This chain joins TRBV14 and TRBJ2-5, with 8 bases that match TRBD2. The V segment lost 1 base and the J segment 2 bases; nucleotides outside the gene matches: 6. The CDR3 runs to 16 residues. The germline CDR1 and CDR2 sequences are SGHDN and FVKESK. The CDR3 reads CASSQGLPSGQETQYF. DNA for the CDR3: TGTGCCAGCAGCCAAGGGCTTCCTAGCGGGCAAGAGACCCAGTACTTC.